These T cell receptor beta chains were read from a single sample in a study of response to subunit inactivated influenza vaccine. TCRdb reprocessed the RT-PCR reads with MiXCR, giving one entry per CDR3 protein. The table includes about 520,000 distinct CDR3 sequences, 10% to 11% detected once. The sequenced sample was PBMCs from blood, obtained 45 days after vaccination. Receptor source: a man aged 50 or older who received an inactivated influenza vaccine. CDR3s include the opening cysteine and the closing phenylalanine or tryptophan. D genes are given only for firm matches. Not every row has a clone size; where given, it reads once, few, many or a size class.

-	TRBV20-1	-	TRBJ2-2	CSASEGGQHTGELFF	TGCAGTGCCTCGGAAGGAGGACAGCACACCGGGGAGCTGTTTTTT
few	TRBV15	-	TRBJ2-3	CATSRAGRHLGDPSTDTQYF	TGTGCCACCAGCAGAGCCGGCCGACATCTCGGCGACCCGAGCACAGATACGCAGTATTTT
few	TRBV5-1	TRBD1	TRBJ2-1	CASSFGQGEQFF	TGCGCCAGCAGCTTCGGACAGGGTGAGCAGTTCTTC
few	TRBV5-1	TRBD1	TRBJ2-7	CASSFPRTGGRNEQYF	TGCGCCAGCAGCTTTCCAAGGACAGGGGGTAGGAACGAGCAGTACTTC
-	TRBV11-2	TRBD1	TRBJ2-7	CASSFSDRGAYEQYF	TGTGCCAGCAGCTTTTCGGACAGGGGCGCCTACGAGCAGTACTTC
few	TRBV6-1	TRBD1	TRBJ1-2	CASSKTGTGYGYTF	TGTGCCAGCAGTAAGACAGGGACGGGCTATGGCTACACCTTC
few	TRBV7-2	TRBD1	TRBJ2-7	CASSLKVKGTGDYEQYF	TGTGCCAGCAGCTTAAAAGTTAAGGGGACAGGGGATTACGAGCAGTACTTC
few	TRBV11-2	-	TRBJ1-6	CASSLDAGSPLHF	TGTGCCAGCAGCTTAGACGCAGGGTCACCCCTCCACTTT
-	TRBV11-2	TRBD1	TRBJ2-1	CASSFYDRGNEQFF	TGTGCCAGCAGCTTTTACGACAGGGGCAATGAGCAGTTCTTC
-	TRBV5-1	-	TRBJ2-7	CASTIQGSDEQYF	TGCGCCAGCACCATCCAGGGTTCAGACGAGCAGTACTTC
-	TRBV12-3/TRBV12-4	-	TRBJ1-6	CASIPQEEKSPLHF	TGTGCCAGCATTCCACAGGAAGAGAAATCACCCCTCCACTTT
many	TRBV5-5	TRBD1	TRBJ1-1	CASSRDSRNTEAFF	TGTGCCAGCAGCCGGGACAGTCGGAACACTGAAGCTTTCTTT
-	TRBV11-2	-	TRBJ1-1	CASSPALGTEAFF	TGTGCCAGCAGCCCGGCCCTTGGCACTGAAGCTTTCTTT
-	TRBV7-9	-	TRBJ2-7	CASSLGTSREQYF	TGTGCCAGCAGCTTAGGGACGAGTCGGGAGCAGTACTTC
few	TRBV2	TRBD1	TRBJ2-1	CASSVPGQGNEQFF	TGTGCCAGCAGTGTTCCCGGACAGGGTAATGAGCAGTTCTTC
many	TRBV5-8	-	TRBJ2-7	CASSSPSRGGVYEQYF	TGTGCCAGCAGCTCCCCCTCCAGAGGGGGGGTCTACGAGCAGTACTTC
-	TRBV6-5	TRBD1	TRBJ2-7	CASSYSRQGLGEQYF	TGTGCCAGCAGTTACTCCCGACAGGGCCTGGGCGAGCAGTACTTC
-	TRBV4-1	-	TRBJ2-5	CASSQLTGFGETQYF	TGCGCCAGCAGCCAATTAACAGGGTTCGGAGAGACCCAGTACTTC
few	TRBV11-1	TRBD1	TRBJ2-6	CASSVYPGQGDSGANVLTF	TGTGCCAGCAGCGTATATCCGGGACAGGGCGACTCTGGGGCCAACGTCCTGACTTTC
few	TRBV6-1	TRBD1	TRBJ2-5	CATGQGGFQETQYF	TGTGCCACCGGACAGGGGGGATTCCAAGAGACCCAGTACTTC